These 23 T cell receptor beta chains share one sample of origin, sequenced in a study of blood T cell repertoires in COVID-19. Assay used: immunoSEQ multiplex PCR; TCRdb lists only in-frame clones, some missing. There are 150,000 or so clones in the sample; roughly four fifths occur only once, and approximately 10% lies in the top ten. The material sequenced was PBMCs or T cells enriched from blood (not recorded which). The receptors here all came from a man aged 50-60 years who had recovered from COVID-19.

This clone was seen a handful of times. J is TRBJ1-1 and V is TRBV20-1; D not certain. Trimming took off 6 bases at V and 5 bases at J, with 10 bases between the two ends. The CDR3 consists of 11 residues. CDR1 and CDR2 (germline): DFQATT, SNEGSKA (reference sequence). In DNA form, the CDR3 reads TGCAGTGCCAGCGGTCTAACTGAAGCTTTCTTT. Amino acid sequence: CSASGLTEAFF.

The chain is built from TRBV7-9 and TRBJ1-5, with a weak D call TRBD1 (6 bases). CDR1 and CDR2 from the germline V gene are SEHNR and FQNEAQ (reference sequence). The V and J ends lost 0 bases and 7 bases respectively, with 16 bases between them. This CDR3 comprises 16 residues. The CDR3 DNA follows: TGTGCCAGCAGCTTAGCGTACAGGGATGAGAGACAGCCCCAGCATTTT. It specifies CASSLAYRDERQPQHF.

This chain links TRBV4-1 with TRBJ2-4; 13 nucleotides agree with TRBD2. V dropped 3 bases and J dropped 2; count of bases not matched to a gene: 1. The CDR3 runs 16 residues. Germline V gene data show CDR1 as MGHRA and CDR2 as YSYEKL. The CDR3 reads CASSQGLAGTKNIQYF. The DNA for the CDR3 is TGCGCCAGCAGCCAGGGACTAGCGGGGACCAAAAACATTCAGTACTTC.

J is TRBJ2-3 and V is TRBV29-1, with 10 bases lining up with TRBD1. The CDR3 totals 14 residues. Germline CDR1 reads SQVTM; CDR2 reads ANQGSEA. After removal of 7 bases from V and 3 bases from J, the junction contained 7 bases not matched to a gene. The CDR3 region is CSALRDRGTDTQYF. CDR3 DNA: TGCAGCGCTCTCCGGGACAGGGGTACAGATACGCAGTATTTT.

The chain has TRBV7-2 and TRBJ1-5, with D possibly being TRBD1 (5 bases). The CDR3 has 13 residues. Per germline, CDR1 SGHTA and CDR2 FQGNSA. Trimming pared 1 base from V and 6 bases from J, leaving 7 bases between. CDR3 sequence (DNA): TGTGCCAGCAGCTTAGGGGGGGTTCAGCCCCAGCATTTT. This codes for CASSLGGVQPQHF.

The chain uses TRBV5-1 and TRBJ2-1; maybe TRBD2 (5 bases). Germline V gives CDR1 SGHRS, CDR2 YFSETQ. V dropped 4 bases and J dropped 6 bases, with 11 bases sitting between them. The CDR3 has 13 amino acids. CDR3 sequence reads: CASSVGILNEQFF. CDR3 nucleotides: TGCGCCAGCAGCGTCGGGATTCTCAATGAGCAGTTCTTC.

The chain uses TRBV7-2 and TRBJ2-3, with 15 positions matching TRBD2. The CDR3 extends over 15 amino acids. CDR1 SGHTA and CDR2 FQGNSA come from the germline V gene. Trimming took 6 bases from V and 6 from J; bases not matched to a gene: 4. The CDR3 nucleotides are TGTGCCAGCAGTCGGACTAGCGGGGGGGCGGATACGCAGTATTTT. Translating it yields CASSRTSGGADTQYF.

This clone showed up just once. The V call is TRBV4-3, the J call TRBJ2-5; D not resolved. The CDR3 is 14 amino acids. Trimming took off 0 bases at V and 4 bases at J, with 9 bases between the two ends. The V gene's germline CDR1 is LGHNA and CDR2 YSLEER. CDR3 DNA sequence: TGCGCCAGCAGCCAAGATCGTTTTGTAGAGACCCAGTACTTC. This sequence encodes CASSQDRFVETQYF.

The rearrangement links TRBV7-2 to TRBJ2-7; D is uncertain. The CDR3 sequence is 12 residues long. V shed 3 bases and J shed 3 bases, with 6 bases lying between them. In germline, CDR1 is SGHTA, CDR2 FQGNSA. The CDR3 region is CASSFAGYEQYF. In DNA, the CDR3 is TGTGCCAGCAGCTTCGCCGGCTACGAGCAGTACTTC.

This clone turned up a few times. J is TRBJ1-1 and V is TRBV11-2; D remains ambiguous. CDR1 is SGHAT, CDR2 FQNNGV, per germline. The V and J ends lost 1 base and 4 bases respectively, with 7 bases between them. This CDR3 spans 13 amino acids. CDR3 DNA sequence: TGTGCCAGCAGCTTAGGTTCGGGCACTGAAGCTTTCTTT. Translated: CASSLGSGTEAFF.

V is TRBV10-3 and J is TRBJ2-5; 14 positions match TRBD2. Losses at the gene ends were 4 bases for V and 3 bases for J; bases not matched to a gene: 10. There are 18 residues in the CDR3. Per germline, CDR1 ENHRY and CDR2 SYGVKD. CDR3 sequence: CAISGQGPGLAGEETQYF. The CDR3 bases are TGTGCCATCAGTGGCCAGGGCCCGGGACTAGCGGGGGAAGAGACCCAGTACTTC.

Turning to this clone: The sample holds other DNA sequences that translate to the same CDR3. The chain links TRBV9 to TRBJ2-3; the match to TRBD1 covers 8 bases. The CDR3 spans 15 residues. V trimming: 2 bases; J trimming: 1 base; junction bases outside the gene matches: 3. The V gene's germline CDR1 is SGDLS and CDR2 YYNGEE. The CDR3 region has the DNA TGTGCCAGCAGCGTTTTACAGGGGGGCACAGATACGCAGTATTTT. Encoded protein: CASSVLQGGTDTQYF.

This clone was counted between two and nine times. The CDR3 is CASSKRTGGNEQYF. CDR3 nucleotide sequence: TGTGCCAGTAGTAAGAGGACAGGGGGCAACGAGCAGTACTTC. The chain carries TRBV19 and TRBJ2-7; the match to TRBD1 covers 11 bases. The germline gives CDR1 LNHDA, CDR2 SQIVND (reference sequence). This CDR3 is 14 amino acids long. V trimming: 4 bases; J trimming: 5 bases; junction bases outside the gene matches: 4.

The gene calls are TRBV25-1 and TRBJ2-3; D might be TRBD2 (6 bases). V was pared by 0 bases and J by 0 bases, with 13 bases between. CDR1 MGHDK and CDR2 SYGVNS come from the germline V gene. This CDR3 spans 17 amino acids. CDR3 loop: CASSEYPGSRSTDTQYF. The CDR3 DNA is TGTGCCAGCAGTGAATACCCCGGGAGTAGAAGCACAGATACGCAGTATTTT. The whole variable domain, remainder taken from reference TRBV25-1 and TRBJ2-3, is EADIYQTPRYLVIGTGKKITLECSQTMGHDKMYWYQQDPGMELHLIHYSYGVNSTEKGDLSSESTVSRIRTEHFPLTLESARPSHTSQYLCASSEYPGSRSTDTQYFGPGTRLTVL.

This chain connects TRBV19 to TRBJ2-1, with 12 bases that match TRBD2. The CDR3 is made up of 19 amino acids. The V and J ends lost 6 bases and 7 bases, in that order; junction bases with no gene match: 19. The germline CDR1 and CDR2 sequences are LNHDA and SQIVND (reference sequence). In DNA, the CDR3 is TGTGCCAGTAGATCTACCCTAGCGGGGGGGCCGAATCTGATAAATGAGCAGTTCTTC. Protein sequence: CASRSTLAGGPNLINEQFF.

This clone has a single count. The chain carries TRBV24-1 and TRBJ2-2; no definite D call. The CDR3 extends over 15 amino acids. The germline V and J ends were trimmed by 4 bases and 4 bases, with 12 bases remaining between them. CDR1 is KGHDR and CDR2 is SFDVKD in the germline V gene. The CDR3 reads CATSDYRTFTGELFF. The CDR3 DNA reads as TGTGCCACCAGTGACTACAGAACTTTCACCGGGGAGCTGTTTTTT.

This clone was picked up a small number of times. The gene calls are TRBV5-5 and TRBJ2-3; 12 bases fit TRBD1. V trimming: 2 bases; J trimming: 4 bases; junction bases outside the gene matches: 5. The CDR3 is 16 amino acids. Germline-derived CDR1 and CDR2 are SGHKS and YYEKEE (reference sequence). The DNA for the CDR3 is TGTGCCAGCAGCTTTGGGGACAGGGGGCGTTCAGATACGCAGTATTTT. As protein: CASSFGDRGRSDTQYF.

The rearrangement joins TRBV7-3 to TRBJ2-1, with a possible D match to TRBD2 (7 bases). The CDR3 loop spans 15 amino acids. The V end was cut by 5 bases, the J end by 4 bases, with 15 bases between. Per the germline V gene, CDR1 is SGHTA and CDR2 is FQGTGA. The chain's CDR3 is CASSPPGGGYNEQFF. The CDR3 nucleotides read TGTGCCAGCAGCCCTCCGGGGGGCGGGTACAATGAGCAGTTCTTC.

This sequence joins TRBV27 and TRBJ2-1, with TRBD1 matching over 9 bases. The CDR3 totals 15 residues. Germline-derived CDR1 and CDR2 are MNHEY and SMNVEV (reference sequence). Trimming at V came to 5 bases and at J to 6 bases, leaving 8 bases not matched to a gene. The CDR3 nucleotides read TGTGCCAGCAGTCCCCGGGACAGGGCCGGCAATGAGCAGTTCTTC. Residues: CASSPRDRAGNEQFF.

CDR3: CASSRSTYEQYF. CDR3 DNA: TGTGCCAGCAGCCGCAGTACCTACGAGCAGTACTTC. The chain is built from TRBV6-2 or TRBV6-3 and TRBJ2-7, with no clear D. The CDR3 loop spans 12 amino acids. CDR1 and CDR2 (germline): MNHEY, SVGEGT. The V and J ends lost 6 bases and 2 bases respectively, with 8 bases between them.

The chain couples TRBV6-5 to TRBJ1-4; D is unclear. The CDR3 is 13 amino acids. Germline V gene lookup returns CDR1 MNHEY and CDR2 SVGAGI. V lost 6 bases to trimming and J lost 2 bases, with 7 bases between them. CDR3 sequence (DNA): TGTGCCAGCAGGAGGGATACTAATGAAAAACTGTTTTTT. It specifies CASRRDTNEKLFF.

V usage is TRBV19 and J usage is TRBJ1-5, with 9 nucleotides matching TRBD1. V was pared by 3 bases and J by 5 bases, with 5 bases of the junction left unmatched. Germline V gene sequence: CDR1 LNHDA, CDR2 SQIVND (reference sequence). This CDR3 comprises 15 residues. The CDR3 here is CASSIRRTGDQPQHF. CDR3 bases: TGTGCCAGTAGTATCCGCAGGACAGGGGATCAGCCCCAGCATTTT.

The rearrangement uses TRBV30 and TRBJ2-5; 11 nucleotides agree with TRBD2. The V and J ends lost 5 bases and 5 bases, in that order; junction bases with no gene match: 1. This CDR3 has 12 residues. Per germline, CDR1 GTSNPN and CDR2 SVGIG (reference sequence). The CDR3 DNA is TGTGCCTGGCGGACTAGCGGGGAGACCCAGTACTTC. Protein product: CAWRTSGETQYF.